These 3 T cell receptor beta chains were sequenced from one sample in a study of CD8 T cells in Susac syndrome (dated by TCRdb to about 2019). Libraries were constructed by the immunoSEQ multiplex PCR assay. RNA was extracted using the RNeasy kit, and about 0.45 to 1 microgram was reverse transcribed with random hexamers. The public reads were quality trimmed at Q25 with fastp and then assembled into clones with MiXCR by TCRdb, keeping productive beta chains. Merged by CDR3 protein, the rows form single entries marked with the most common genes and DNA. The sample yields fewer than 250,000 distinct CDR3 sequences; roughly 92% were counted once. Roughly 0.13% of the sample rests with the top ten. The sample consisted of CD8+ T cells from PBMCs. These receptors were obtained from a human donor with multiple sclerosis.

The chain carries TRBV29-1 and TRBJ2-1; 10 bases agree with TRBD1. The CDR3 runs 13 residues. Germline V CDR1 and CDR2: SQVTM, ANQGSEA. Trimming removed 3 bases from V and 4 bases from J; junction bases left unmatched: 0. CDR3 in DNA: TGCAGCGTTGAGGGACAGGGGTACAATGAGCAGTTCTTC. Residues: CSVEGQGYNEQFF.

As DNA, the CDR3 is TGCGCCAGCAGCCAAGACCGAACGTCCTACGAGCAGTACTTC. Protein: CASSQDRTSYEQYF. The chain is built from TRBV4-3 and TRBJ2-7; the D is unclear. From germline, CDR1 is LGHNA and CDR2 YSLEER. CDR3 length: 14 amino acids. V shed 0 bases and J shed 1 base, with 7 bases lying between them.

The V and J genes are TRBV12-3 or TRBV12-4 and TRBJ2-7; weak D call: TRBD1 (5 bases). The V and J ends lost 7 bases and 3 bases respectively, with 13 bases between them. The CDR3 totals 13 residues. In nucleotides, the CDR3 is TGTGCCAGCACCCCGGCCAGGGACTACGAGCAGTACTTC. It yields the protein CASTPARDYEQYF.